This is a list of T cell receptor beta chains from one sample in a study of blood T cell repertoires in COVID-19. Repertoires were generated with immunoSEQ multiplex PCR, while TCRdb's copy carries only in-frame clones and drops some. The profile shows over 350,000 clones, 70% to 90% of them singletons. Input material: PBMCs or T cells enriched from blood (not recorded which). The receptors shown here come from a woman under 30 with acute COVID-19. CDR3s include the opening cysteine and the closing phenylalanine or tryptophan.

J | V | CDR3
TRBJ1-2 | TRBV7-2 | CASSFRQILYGYTF
TRBJ1-5 | TRBV4-3 | CASSQDPAGYQPQHF
TRBJ1-2 | TRBV9 | CASSVAGREESYGYTF
TRBJ2-6 | TRBV27 | CASSLNRAAGANVLTF
TRBJ1-5 | TRBV12-3/TRBV12-4 | CASAQDSNQPQHF
TRBJ2-2 | TRBV5-1 | CASSLAGDSGTGELFF
TRBJ2-7 | TRBV5-4 | CASRPETSGFHEQYF
TRBJ2-1 | TRBV10-1 | CASSEISSGEQFF
TRBJ1-5 | TRBV6-5 | CASSQGTYQPQHF
TRBJ1-6 | TRBV2 | CASRDSTPLHF
TRBJ2-1 | TRBV10-3 | CAISDPTGLYNEQFF
TRBJ1-1 | TRBV14 | CASSIQGSPEAFF
TRBJ1-1 | TRBV2 | CARDVTGMNTEAFF
TRBJ1-4 | TRBV5-5 | CASSWTGYEKLFF
TRBJ2-3 | TRBV7-2 | CASSSGLAGIFTQYF
TRBJ1-4 | TRBV25-1 | CASSPLGGEKLFF
TRBJ2-5 | TRBV27 | CASSLATGSGQETQYF
TRBJ1-5 | TRBV20-1 | CSASEQGTTHNQPQHF
TRBJ1-1 | TRBV3-1/TRBV3-2 | CASSRAGGFSTEAFF
TRBJ2-7 | TRBV5-1 | CASSLDGTSSYEQYF
TRBJ1-4 | TRBV28 | CASSSPNLRGTNEKLFF
TRBJ2-5 | TRBV2 | CASSRAVQETQYF
TRBJ2-1 | TRBV19 | CASRLAGNEQFF
TRBJ2-3 | TRBV7-3 | CASSVAGGPPDTQYF
TRBJ1-2 | TRBV24-1 | CATSDFDWPDGYTF
TRBJ2-7 | TRBV9 | CASSEDYSGTGVREQYF
TRBJ1-2 | TRBV7-9 | CASSKTGGASIYGYTF
TRBJ2-1 | TRBV9 | CASSTPTSGRISSRDNEQFF
TRBJ1-1 | TRBV5-1 | CASRPQGDTEAFF
TRBJ1-4 | TRBV18 | CASSYSGYEKLFF
TRBJ1-5 | TRBV28 | CASSSYGPGGNQPQHF
TRBJ1-5 | TRBV7-8 | CASSFGQGLNQPQHF
TRBJ2-7 | TRBV19 | CASSNRMTGYEFEQYF
TRBJ2-1 | TRBV5-4 | CASRPTTFDEQFF
TRBJ2-7 | TRBV7-6 | CASSLGQGRYEQYF
TRBJ2-7 | TRBV5-1 | CASSQGARSSYEQYF
TRBJ1-6 | TRBV5-4 | CASSLGGKQTYNSPLHF
TRBJ2-5 | TRBV11-2 | CASSLRWTSGEETQYF
TRBJ1-3 | TRBV2 | CASTRDRGAGNTIYF
TRBJ2-5 | TRBV3-1/TRBV3-2 | CASSQDVESGKETQYF
TRBJ1-4 | TRBV4-1 | CASSQSSGATNEKLFF
TRBJ1-6 | TRBV3-1/TRBV3-2 | CASSPTHTGTSSPLHF
TRBJ2-7 | TRBV28 | CASSRAGGTYEQYF
TRBJ2-3 | TRBV19 | CASSIDRGRTDTQYF
TRBJ2-7 | TRBV4-2 | CASSQEHRLGGSLIYEQYF
TRBJ2-7 | TRBV4-3 | CASSLGDRSSYEQYF
TRBJ2-7 | TRBV25-1 | CASSELGAGAYEQYF
TRBJ1-4 | TRBV2 | CASQSQVREKLFF
TRBJ2-7 | TRBV30 | CAWRDNTGASYEQYF
TRBJ2-2 | TRBV10-2 | CASSDRAGVSANTGELFF
TRBJ2-3 | TRBV5-1 | CASSPSGSGTDTQYF
TRBJ2-3 | TRBV28 | CASSFSGRVPDTQYF
TRBJ2-6 | TRBV7-2 | CASSLHRVVGANVLTF
TRBJ1-3 | TRBV9 | CASSPRTGYSGNTIYF
TRBJ2-7 | TRBV9 | CASSPTSGGPNHYEQYF
TRBJ1-1 | TRBV12-3/TRBV12-4 | CASSTHRETEAFF
TRBJ1-5 | TRBV7-2 | CASSFRWGLYQPQHF
TRBJ1-2 | TRBV25-1 | CASSELGQVRYTF
TRBJ1-6 | TRBV7-9 | CASSLGDRDNSPLHF